This TCR beta chain stems from a study of PD-1 blockade in classical Hodgkin lymphoma. With no exception, relapse followed autologous stem cell transplantation in all patients, and brentuximab vedotin exposure varied. The V gene end was trimmed by 3 bases and the J gene end by 4 bases; junction bases not matched to a gene: 6. The length of the CDR3 is 14 residues. Per the germline V gene, CDR1 is SGHNT and CDR2 is YYREEE (reference sequence). Produced via immunoSEQ multiplex PCR; TCRdb's table is partial and in-frame only. The sample carries roughly 31,000 clones, around three quarters recorded once.

Specimen: peripheral blood mononuclear cells (PBMCs), collected before the second cycle of nivolumab. This TCR derives from a human donor with classical Hodgkin lymphoma. The J gene is TRBJ2-7, the V gene TRBV5-4, with 8 bases identical to TRBD2. The CDR3 bases are TGTGCCAGCAGCTCGGGACTAGGGAAATACGAGCAGTACTTC. This encodes CASSSGLGKYEQYF.